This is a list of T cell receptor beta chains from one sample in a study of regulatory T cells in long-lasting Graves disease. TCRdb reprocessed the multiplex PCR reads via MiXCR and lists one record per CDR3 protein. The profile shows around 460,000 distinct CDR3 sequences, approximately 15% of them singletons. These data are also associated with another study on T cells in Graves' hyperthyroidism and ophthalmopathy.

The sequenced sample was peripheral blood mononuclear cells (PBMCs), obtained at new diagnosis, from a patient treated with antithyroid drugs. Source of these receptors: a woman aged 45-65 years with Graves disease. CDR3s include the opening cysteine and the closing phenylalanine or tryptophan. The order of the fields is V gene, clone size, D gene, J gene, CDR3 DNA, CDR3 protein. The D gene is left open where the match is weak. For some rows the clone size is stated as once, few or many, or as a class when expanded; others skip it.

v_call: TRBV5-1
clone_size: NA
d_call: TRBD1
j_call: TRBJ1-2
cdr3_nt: TGCGCCAGCAGCTTGCGAGCAGGGGGCGGCTATGGCTACACCTTC
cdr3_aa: CASSLRAGGGYGYTF

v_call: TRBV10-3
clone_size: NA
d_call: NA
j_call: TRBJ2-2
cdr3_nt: TGTGCCATCAGTGTTGGGGGAGTGTCCACCGGGGAGCTGTTTTTT
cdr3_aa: CAISVGGVSTGELFF

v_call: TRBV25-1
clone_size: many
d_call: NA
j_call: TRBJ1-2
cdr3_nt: TGTGCCAGCTCTGGACACCCCTATGGCTACACCTTC
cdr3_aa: CASSGHPYGYTF

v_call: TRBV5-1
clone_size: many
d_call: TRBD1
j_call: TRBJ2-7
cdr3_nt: TGTGCCAGCAGCTTCGGGACAGGGGGTCCAGGCGAGCAGTACTTC
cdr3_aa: CASSFGTGGPGEQYF

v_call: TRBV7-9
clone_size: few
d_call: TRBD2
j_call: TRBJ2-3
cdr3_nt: TGTGCCAGCAGCCGGGGACTAGCGGGAGGAGATACGCAGTATTTT
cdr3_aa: CASSRGLAGGDTQYF

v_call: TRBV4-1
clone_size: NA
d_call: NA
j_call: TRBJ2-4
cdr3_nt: TGCGCCAGCAGCCAAGGGACTAATGGAGCCAAAAACATTCAGTACTTC
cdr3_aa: CASSQGTNGAKNIQYF

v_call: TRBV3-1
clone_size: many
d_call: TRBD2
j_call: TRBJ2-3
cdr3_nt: TGTGCCAGCAGCCGATTAGCGGGAGCCGCAGATACGCAGTATTTT
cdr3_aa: CASSRLAGAADTQYF

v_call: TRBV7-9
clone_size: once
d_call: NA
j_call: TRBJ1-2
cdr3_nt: TGTGCCAGCAGCCCAGACCAGCGGGGCTACACCTTC
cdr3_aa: CASSPDQRGYTF

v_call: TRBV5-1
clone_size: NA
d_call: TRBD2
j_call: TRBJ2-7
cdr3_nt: TGCGCCAGCAGCTCCGGCACGGGACTAGCCGGTCCCGAGCAGTACTTC
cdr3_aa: CASSSGTGLAGPEQYF

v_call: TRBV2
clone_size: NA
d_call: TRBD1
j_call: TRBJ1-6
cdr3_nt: TGTGCCAGCAGTGACAGGGGGTTGAGCGGGTCACCCCTCCACTTT
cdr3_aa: CASSDRGLSGSPLHF

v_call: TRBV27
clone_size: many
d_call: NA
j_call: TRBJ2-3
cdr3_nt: TGTGCCAGCAGTTTCAGGGCCGGGGATACGCAGTATTTT
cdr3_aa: CASSFRAGDTQYF

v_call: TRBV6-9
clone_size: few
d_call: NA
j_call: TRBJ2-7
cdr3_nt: TGTGCCAGCAGTTATGGCCGTCAGGACTACGAGCAGTACTTC
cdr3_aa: CASSYGRQDYEQYF

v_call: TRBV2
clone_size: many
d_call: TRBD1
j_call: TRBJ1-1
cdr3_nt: TGTGCCAGCAAATCGACAGGGCCCACTGAAGCTTTCTTT
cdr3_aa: CASKSTGPTEAFF

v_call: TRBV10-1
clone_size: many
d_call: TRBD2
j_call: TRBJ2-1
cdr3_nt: TGCGCCAGCAGTTTGACTAGCGGGACCCCCAATGAGCAGTTCTTC
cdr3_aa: CASSLTSGTPNEQFF

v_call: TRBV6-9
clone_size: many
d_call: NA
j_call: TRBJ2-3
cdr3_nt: TGTGCCAGCAGTTACCTCCTTTCGGGAGATTTAGATACGCAGTATTTT
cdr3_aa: CASSYLLSGDLDTQYF

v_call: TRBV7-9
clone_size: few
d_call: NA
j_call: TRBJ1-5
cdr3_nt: TGTGCCAGCAGCTTCTTCTCGTCCAGGGAAAGGAATCAGCCCCAGCATTTT
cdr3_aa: CASSFFSSRERNQPQHF

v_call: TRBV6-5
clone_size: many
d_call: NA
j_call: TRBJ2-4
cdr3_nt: TGTGCCAGCAGTTGGCGGCTACGTTCACACGAAGCCAAAAACATTCAGTACTTC
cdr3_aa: CASSWRLRSHEAKNIQYF

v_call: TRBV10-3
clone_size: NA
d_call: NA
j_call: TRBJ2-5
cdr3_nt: TGTGCCATCAGATCGTGGATCCCGGAGGGCAGAGAGACCCAGTACTTC
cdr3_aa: CAIRSWIPEGRETQYF

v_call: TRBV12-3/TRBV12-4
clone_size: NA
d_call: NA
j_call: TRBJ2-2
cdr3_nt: TGTGCCAGCAGTTTAGTCGGGGGCGGGGAGCTGTTTTTT
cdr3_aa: CASSLVGGGELFF

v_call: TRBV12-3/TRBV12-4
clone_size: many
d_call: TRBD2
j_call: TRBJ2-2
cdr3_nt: TGTGCCAGCAGACTTCCGGGACTAGGAGGGACCGGGGAGCTGTTTTTT
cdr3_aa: CASRLPGLGGTGELFF

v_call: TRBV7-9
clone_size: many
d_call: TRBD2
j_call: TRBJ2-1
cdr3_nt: TGTGCCAGCAGCGACCCGGGACTAGCGGGAAAGGGACAATCGGTTGAGCAGTTCTTC
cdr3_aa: CASSDPGLAGKGQSVEQFF

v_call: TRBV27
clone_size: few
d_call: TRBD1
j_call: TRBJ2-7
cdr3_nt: TGTGCCAGCAGTTTATCGGAACAGGGGCACGAGCAGTACTTC
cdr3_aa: CASSLSEQGHEQYF

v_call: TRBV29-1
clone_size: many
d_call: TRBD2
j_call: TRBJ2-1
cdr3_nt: TGCAGCGTTGAAGTGGGGACTAGTCAACCTGAGCAGTTCTTC
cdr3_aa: CSVEVGTSQPEQFF

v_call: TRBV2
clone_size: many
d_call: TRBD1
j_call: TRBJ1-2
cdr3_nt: TGTGCCAGCAGCGCTGGGGACAGGGTCAATGGCTACACCTTC
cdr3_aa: CASSAGDRVNGYTF

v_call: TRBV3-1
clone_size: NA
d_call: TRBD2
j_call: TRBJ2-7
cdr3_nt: TGTGCCAGCAGCCATCGGACTAGCGGGGGTCCCTCCTACGAGCAGTACTTC
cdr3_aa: CASSHRTSGGPSYEQYF

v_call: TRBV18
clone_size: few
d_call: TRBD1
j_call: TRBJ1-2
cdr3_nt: TGTGCCAGCTCACACGGCTCGACAGGGAACTATGGCTACACCTTC
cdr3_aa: CASSHGSTGNYGYTF

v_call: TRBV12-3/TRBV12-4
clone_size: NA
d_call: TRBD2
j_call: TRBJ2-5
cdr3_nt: TGTGCCAGCAGGCAGGGTGGCGGGACTAGCGGGAGTCAGACCCAGTACTTC
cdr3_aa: CASRQGGGTSGSQTQYF

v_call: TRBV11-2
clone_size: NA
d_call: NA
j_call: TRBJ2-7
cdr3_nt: TGTGCCAGCAGCTGGGGGCGGACACCTAACTACGAGCAGTACTTC
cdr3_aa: CASSWGRTPNYEQYF

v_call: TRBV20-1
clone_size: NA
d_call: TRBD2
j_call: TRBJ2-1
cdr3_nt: TGCAGTGCTAGAAGGGGACTAGCGGCCCTCGCGAATGAGCAGTTCTTC
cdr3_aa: CSARRGLAALANEQFF

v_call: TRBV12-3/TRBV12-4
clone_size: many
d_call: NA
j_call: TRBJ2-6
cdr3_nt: TGTGCCAGCACCCCAGGCCAGGGGAGCGCTGGGGCCAACGTCCTGACTTTC
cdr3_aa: CASTPGQGSAGANVLTF

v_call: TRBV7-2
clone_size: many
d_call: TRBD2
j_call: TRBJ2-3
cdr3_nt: TGTGCCAGCAGCTTGGGGACTAGCAGAGTCACAGATACGCAGTATTTT
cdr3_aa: CASSLGTSRVTDTQYF

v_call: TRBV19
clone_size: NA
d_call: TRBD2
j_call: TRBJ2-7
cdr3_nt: TGTGCCAGTAGTATAGATCTCGGACTAGCCTACGAGCAGTACTTC
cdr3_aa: CASSIDLGLAYEQYF

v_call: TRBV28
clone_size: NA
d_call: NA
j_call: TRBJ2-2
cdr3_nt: TGTGCCGGCATGGGAAACACCGGGGAGCTGTTTTTT
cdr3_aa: CAGMGNTGELFF

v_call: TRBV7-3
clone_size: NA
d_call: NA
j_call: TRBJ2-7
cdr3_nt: TGTGCCAGCAGGTATGACCAGAATTCCTACGAGCAGTACTTC
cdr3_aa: CASRYDQNSYEQYF

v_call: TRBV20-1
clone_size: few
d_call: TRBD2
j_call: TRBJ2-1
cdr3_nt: TGCAGTGTCGAAGTTAGCGGGAACAATGAGCAGTTCTTC
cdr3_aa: CSVEVSGNNEQFF

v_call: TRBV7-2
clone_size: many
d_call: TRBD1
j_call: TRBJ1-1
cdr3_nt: TGTGCCAGCAGCTGGGGACAGCTAGGTGCTGAAGCTTTCTTT
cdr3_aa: CASSWGQLGAEAFF

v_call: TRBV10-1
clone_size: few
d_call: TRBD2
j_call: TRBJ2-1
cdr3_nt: TGCGCCAGCAGTCCCGTTCTAGCGGGAGCTTACAATGAGCAGTTCTTC
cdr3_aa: CASSPVLAGAYNEQFF

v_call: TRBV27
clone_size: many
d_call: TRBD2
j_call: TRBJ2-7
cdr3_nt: TGTGCCAGCAATCTAGCGGGACCTTCCTACGAGCAGTACTTC
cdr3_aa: CASNLAGPSYEQYF

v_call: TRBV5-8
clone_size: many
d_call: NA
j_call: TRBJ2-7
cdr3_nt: TGTGCCAGCAGCGCCGGGGTAAGGGGGGCGAAGAACGAGCAGTACTTC
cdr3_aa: CASSAGVRGAKNEQYF

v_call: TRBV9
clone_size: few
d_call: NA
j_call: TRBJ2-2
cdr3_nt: TGTGCCAGCAGCCCCCGCGGGGATCGACCGAACACCGGGGAGCTGTTTTTT
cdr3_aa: CASSPRGDRPNTGELFF

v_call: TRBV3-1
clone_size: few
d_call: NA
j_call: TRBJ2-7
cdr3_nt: TGTGCCAGCAGCCAAGGCGGAGTTTCCTACGAGCAGTACTTC
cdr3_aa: CASSQGGVSYEQYF

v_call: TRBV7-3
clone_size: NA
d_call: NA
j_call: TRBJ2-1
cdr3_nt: TGTGCCAGCAGCGATAACAGGGGGGGCAATGAGCAGTTCTTC
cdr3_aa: CASSDNRGGNEQFF

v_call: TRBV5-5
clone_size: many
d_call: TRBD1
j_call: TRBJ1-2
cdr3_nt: TGCGCCAGCAGCATCGGGACAGATGGCTACACCTTC
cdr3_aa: CASSIGTDGYTF

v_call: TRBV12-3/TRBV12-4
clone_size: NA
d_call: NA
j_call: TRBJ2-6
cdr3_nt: TGTGCCAGCAGATCTAGAGGGTTGAGCTCTGGGGCCAACGTCCTGACTTTC
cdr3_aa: CASRSRGLSSGANVLTF

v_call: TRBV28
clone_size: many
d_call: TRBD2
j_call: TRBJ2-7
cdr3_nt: TGTGCCAGCACCACTTCTAGCGGGAGTGACTACGAGCAGTACTTC
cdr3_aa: CASTTSSGSDYEQYF

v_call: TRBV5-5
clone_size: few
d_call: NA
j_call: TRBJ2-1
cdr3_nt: TGTGCCAGCAGCTTACAGGTCTACAATGAGCAGTTCTTC
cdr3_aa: CASSLQVYNEQFF

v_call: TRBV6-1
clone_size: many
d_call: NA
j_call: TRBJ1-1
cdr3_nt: TGTGCCAGCCCGAGGGGGGATAACACTGAAGCTTTCTTT
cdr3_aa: CASPRGDNTEAFF

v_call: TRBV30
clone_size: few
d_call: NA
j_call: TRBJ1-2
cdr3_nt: TGTGCCTGGAGTGTAACCGGGCTGCTTGCCTATGGCTACACCTTC
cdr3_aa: CAWSVTGLLAYGYTF

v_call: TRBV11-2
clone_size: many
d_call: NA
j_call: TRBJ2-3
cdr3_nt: TGTGCCAGCAGCCTGAGGGGGGGGGACGCAGATACGCAGTATTTT
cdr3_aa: CASSLRGGDADTQYF

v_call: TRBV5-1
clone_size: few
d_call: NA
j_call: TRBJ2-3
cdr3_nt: TGCGCCAGCAGCCCTCTAGCGACATCTAGCACAGATACGCAGTATTTT
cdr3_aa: CASSPLATSSTDTQYF

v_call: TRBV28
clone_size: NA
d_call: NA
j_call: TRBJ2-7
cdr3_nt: TGTGCCAGCAGTTTATTTACAGGGACCTACGAGCAGTACTTC
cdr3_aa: CASSLFTGTYEQYF

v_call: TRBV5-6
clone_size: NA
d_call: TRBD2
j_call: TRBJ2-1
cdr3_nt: TGTGCCAGCAGCCCAACTAGCGGAATTCCCTACAATGAGCAGTTCTTC
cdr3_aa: CASSPTSGIPYNEQFF

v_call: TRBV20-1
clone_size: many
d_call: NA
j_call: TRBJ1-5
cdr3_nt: TGCAGTGCTAGAGATAATAGTCAGCCCCAGCATTTT
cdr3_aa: CSARDNSQPQHF

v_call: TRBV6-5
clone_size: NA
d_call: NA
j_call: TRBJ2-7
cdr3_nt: TGTGCCAGCAGTTACTCGACAGGCTTGAACGAGCAGTACTTC
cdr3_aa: CASSYSTGLNEQYF

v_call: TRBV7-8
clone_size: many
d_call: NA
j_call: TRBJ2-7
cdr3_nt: TGTGCCAGCAGCTTATCTCAGGGATCGAAGGGGGTACGTTCTCGTTACGAGCAGTACTTC
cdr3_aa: CASSLSQGSKGVRSRYEQYF

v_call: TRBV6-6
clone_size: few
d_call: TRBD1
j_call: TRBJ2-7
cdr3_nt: TGTGCCAGCAGTTACTCGGCGGACAGGGTATCCTACGAGCAGTACTTC
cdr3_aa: CASSYSADRVSYEQYF

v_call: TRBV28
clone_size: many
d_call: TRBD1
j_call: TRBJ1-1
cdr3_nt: TGTGCCAGCAGTTCGGGGACAGGAAAAACTGAAGCTTTCTTT
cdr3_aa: CASSSGTGKTEAFF

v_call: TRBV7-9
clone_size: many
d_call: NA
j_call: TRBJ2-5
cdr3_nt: TGTGCCAGCAGCTTGGACATCCAAGAGACCCAGTACTTC
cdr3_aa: CASSLDIQETQYF

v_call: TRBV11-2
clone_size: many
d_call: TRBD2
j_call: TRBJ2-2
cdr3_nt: TGTGCCAGCAGTTCCGGGACTAGCGGTTCCACCGGGGAGCTGTTTTTT
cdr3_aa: CASSSGTSGSTGELFF